The 5 T cell receptor beta chains presented below share a single source sample, sequenced in a study of T cells in Graves' hyperthyroidism and ophthalmopathy. Researchers amplified the TCR beta CDR3 regions from RNA transcripts. The TCR CDR3 was amplified in a first-round RT-PCR using the HTBI primer set. Each CDR3 protein is one row after TCRdb ran MiXCR on the multiplex PCR reads. This sample has 400,000 to 600,000 distinct CDR3 sequences, with 20% to 25% found just once. The specimen sequenced was blood. These receptors were taken from a man aged 18 to 29 with Graves' hyperthyroidism.

This clonotype was observed many times. V usage is TRBV30 and J usage is TRBJ1-2, with D unclear. The CDR3 contains 13 residues. Germline loops: CDR1 GTSNPN, CDR2 SVGIG (reference sequence). Trimming removed 2 bases at V and 4 bases at J, with 11 bases between. CDR3: CAWSRETIYGYTF. CDR3 DNA: TGTGCCTGGAGTAGAGAGACTATCTATGGCTACACCTTC.

The rearrangement joins TRBV12-3 or TRBV12-4 to TRBJ1-2, with a tentative D call TRBD1 (6 bases). Trimming cost V 3 bases and J 6 bases, with 17 bases left between them. CDR3 length: 15 amino acids. The CDR3 DNA follows: TGTGCCAGCAGTTTGTTCGTACAGGGCGGCGATGGCTACACCTTC. This encodes CASSLFVQGGDGYTF.

In this sample, this clonotype turned up many times. The chain joins TRBV7-8 to TRBJ2-7; TRBD1 is a possible D gene (6 bases). Germline values: CDR1 SGHVS, CDR2 FQNEAQ. V was cut by 5 bases and J by 0 bases, with 11 bases left in between. The length of the CDR3 is 14 residues. The CDR3 loop is CASSALQGSYEQYF. CDR3 in DNA: TGTGCCAGCAGCGCGTTACAGGGCTCCTACGAGCAGTACTTC.

The rearrangement links TRBV29-1 to TRBJ2-7; 9 bases are shared with TRBD2. The CDR3 spans 14 residues. Germline trimming cut 1 base from V and 0 bases from J; bases unmatched to any gene: 1. Germline-derived CDR1 and CDR2 are SQVTM and ANQGSEA. The CDR3 nucleotides are TGCAGCGTTGAAGGAGCGGGGGGCTCCTACGAGCAGTACTTC. Amino acids: CSVEGAGGSYEQYF.

Ten or more counts support this clonotype. Here the CDR3 reads CAWSVWPQGPQHF. DNA of the CDR3: TGTGCCTGGAGTGTCTGGCCCCAAGGGCCCCAGCATTTT. The genes are TRBV30 and TRBJ1-5; D not certain. CDR3 size: 13 residues. Trimming took 0 bases from V and 9 from J, leaving 12 bases between them. Germline loops: CDR1 GTSNPN, CDR2 SVGIG (reference sequence). Full variable domain (rest looked up from reference TRBV30 and TRBJ1-5): SQTIHQWPATLVQPVGSPLSLECTVEGTSNPNLYWYRQAAGRGLQLLFYSVGIGQISSEVPQNLSASRPQDRQFILSSKKLLLSDSGFYLCAWSVWPQGPQHFGDGTRLSIL.